The next 8 T cell receptor beta chains were all read from a single sample in a study of identical twins. TCRdb analysed the 5' RACE reads with MiXCR anew, one entry per CDR3 protein. The sample records about 890,000 distinct CDR3 sequences, more than 9% being singletons. These data also featured in a second study, about yellow fever vaccine responses in identical twins.

Material for sequencing was PBMCs. These receptors came from a woman aged 18-35 years in good health.

This clonotype was counted at least ten times. The chain joins TRBV14 to TRBJ1-2; the D gene is possibly TRBD1 (6 bases). V lost 5 bases and J lost 5, with 12 bases in between. Germline assignment: CDR1 SGHDN and CDR2 FVKESK. CDR3 length: 13 amino acids. The CDR3 DNA is TGTGCCAGCAGCTCGACAGGACCATATGGCTACACCTTC. It encodes CASSSTGPYGYTF.

Many counts were recorded for this clonotype. The V gene is TRBV10-3, the J gene TRBJ2-7; unclear D gene. CDR1 is ENHRY and CDR2 is SYGVKD in the germline V gene. This CDR3 comprises 12 residues. The ends were cut back, 5 bases at V and 2 bases at J, with 7 bases in the middle. The CDR3, as DNA: TGTGCCATCAGTAGAGGACCCTACGAGCAGTACGTC. Protein: CAISRGPYEQYV.

The chain recombines TRBV7-2 with TRBJ2-3, with D possibly matching TRBD2 (6 bases). The CDR3 totals 16 residues. Trimming removed 5 bases from V and 0 bases from J, with 15 bases in between. The V gene's germline CDR1 is SGHTA and CDR2 FQGNSA. The CDR3 nucleotides read TGTGCCAGCAGCGTCCGACTAGATCTTAGCACAGATACGCAGTATTTT. Its protein is CASSVRLDLSTDTQYF.

This clonotype came up a few times. The chain carries TRBV15 and TRBJ2-2; 8 nucleotides line up with TRBD1. Looked up from germline, CDR1 is LNHNV and CDR2 is YYDKDF (reference sequence). The CDR3 spans 17 residues. The trim removed 2 bases at V and 2 bases at J, leaving 7 bases unmatched. The CDR3 is CATSRSPGQVNTGELFF. The CDR3 DNA sequence: TGTGCCACCAGCAGATCGCCGGGACAGGTTAACACCGGGGAGCTGTTTTTT.

The V and J genes are TRBV10-3 and TRBJ1-6, with a weak D call TRBD1 (5 bases). The V end was cut by 6 bases, the J end by 8 bases, with 17 bases between. Germline assignment: CDR1 ENHRY and CDR2 SYGVKD. The CDR3 loop spans 15 amino acids. This CDR3 reads CAISSVREGYSPLHF. The CDR3 DNA is TGTGCCATCAGCTCCGTCAGGGAAGGGTATTCACCCCTCCACTTT.

This clonotype was recorded many times. This chain connects TRBV27 to TRBJ2-7, with 9 bases aligning to TRBD2. V lost 3 bases and J lost 4; bases outside the gene matches: 4. Germline CDR1 and CDR2: MNHEY and SMNVEV (reference sequence). CDR3 length: 14 amino acids. The CDR3 DNA reads as TGTGCCAGCAGTTTCGAGACTAGCGGTTACGAGCAGTACTTC. This codes for CASSFETSGYEQYF.

The chain links TRBV12-3 or TRBV12-4 to TRBJ2-5, with 11 bases aligning to TRBD2. The length of the CDR3 is 15 residues. Trimming took 3 bases from V and 4 from J; bases not matched to a gene: 4. The CDR3 here is CASSFSGGARETQYF. The CDR3 DNA reads TGTGCCAGCAGTTTTAGCGGGGGGGCCCGAGAGACCCAGTACTTC.

J is TRBJ2-3 and V is TRBV2; D may be TRBD2 (6 bases). Between the trimmed V and J ends, which lost 4 bases and 4 bases, there was a span of 9 bases. CDR3 size: 13 residues. Germline loops: CDR1 SNHLY, CDR2 FYNNEI. CDR3 sequence (DNA): TGTGCCAGCAGTGGGGGACTGGCAGATACGCAGTATTTT. It translates to CASSGGLADTQYF.